These T cell receptor beta chains were read from a single sample in a study of T cells in Graves' hyperthyroidism and ophthalmopathy. MiXCR, applied by TCRdb to the multiplex PCR reads, yields one record per CDR3 protein. This sample carries some 580,000 distinct CDR3 sequences, roughly 16% of them seen once, and the ten largest clones take less than 3.5%. Sequenced input: blood. The receptor source for this set is a middle-aged woman with Graves' ophthalmopathy. Both conserved end residues are part of each CDR3. D genes are given only for firm matches. Only some rows state a clone size, as once, few, many or a class for expanded clones.

size,D,V,J,DNA,CDR3
many,NA,TRBV6-1,TRBJ2-1,TGTGCCAGCAGTTCAACTAGTTCGGATGAGCAGTTCTTC,CASSSTSSDEQFF
NA,NA,TRBV11-2,TRBJ1-6,TGTGCCAGCAGCCTGGGGGGAAGCTCCTATAATTCACCCCTCCACTTT,CASSLGGSSYNSPLHF
few,NA,TRBV6-1,TRBJ2-2,TGTGCCAGCATCGCTTGGGGGGCTGGCACCGGGGAGCTGTTTTTT,CASIAWGAGTGELFF
few,TRBD2,TRBV6-2/TRBV6-3,TRBJ2-7,TGTGCCAGCAAGGCGGGGGGCGACGAGCAGTACTTC,CASKAGGDEQYF
many,TRBD1,TRBV7-2,TRBJ1-6,TGTGCCAGCAGCTTCCAGGGGGGTTCACCCCTCCACTTT,CASSFQGGSPLHF
many,NA,TRBV10-3,TRBJ2-6,TGTGCCATCAGTGAGTCCGGCTCTGGGGCCAACGTCCTGACTTTC,CAISESGSGANVLTF
many,NA,TRBV5-1,TRBJ1-6,TGCGCCAGCAGCGGGGGTACCTATAATTCACCCCTCCACTTT,CASSGGTYNSPLHF
many,TRBD2,TRBV20-1,TRBJ2-7,TGCAGTGCTCTTGGACTAGCGGGAGACTACGAGCAGTACTTC,CSALGLAGDYEQYF
many,NA,TRBV5-1,TRBJ2-5,TGCGCCAGCAGCCTCGGCAGGCAAGAGACCCAGTACTTC,CASSLGRQETQYF
many,TRBD2,TRBV15,TRBJ2-1,TGTGCCACCAGCAGAACAGGAACTAGCGGGAGGGCCTATGAGCAGTTCTTC,CATSRTGTSGRAYEQFF
many,TRBD2,TRBV28,TRBJ2-1,TGTGCCAGCAGACGACGGACTAGCGGGAGATTATTGAATGAGCAGTTCTTC,CASRRRTSGRLLNEQFF
few,NA,TRBV6-2/TRBV6-3,TRBJ2-7,TGTGCCAGCACCCGAATTTTTCTCTCCTACGAGCAGTACTTC,CASTRIFLSYEQYF